Below are 16 T cell receptor beta chains sequenced from a single sample in a study of spatial heterogeneity in lung cancer. The time point: sample taken at primary tumor resection. TCRdb ran MiXCR on the 5' RACE reads and lists one entry per CDR3 protein. The table includes 14,000 or so distinct CDR3 sequences, approximately 4.5% detected once. Broader study findings: Counts that tracked tumor mutation counts were those of expanded intratumoral alpha and beta TCRs.

Their antigens are not known. The sequenced sample was lung tumor tissue, obtained at surgery. The receptors shown here come from a female donor with early-stage non-small cell lung cancer.

This clonotype showed up many times. The CDR3 spells CSAPPAGDSKNEQFF. DNA of the CDR3: TGCAGTGCTCCCCCCGCGGGAGATTCTAAGAATGAGCAGTTCTTC. The chain has TRBV20-1 and TRBJ2-1; 7 nucleotides line up with TRBD2. J gave up 7 bases and V 5 bases, and 14 bases lay outside the gene matches. Germline values: CDR1 DFQATT, CDR2 SNEGSKA (reference sequence). This CDR3 has 15 amino acids.

This clonotype was counted ten times or more. The V gene is TRBV5-1, the J gene TRBJ2-1; D gene uncertain. The CDR3 contains 13 residues. CDR1 is SGHRS and CDR2 is YFSETQ in the germline V gene. Trimming cost V 4 bases and J 7 bases, with 12 bases left between them. CDR3 in amino acids: CASSLDEENEQFF. The CDR3, as DNA: TGCGCCAGCAGCCTCGACGAGGAGAATGAGCAGTTCTTC.

This clonotype was counted at least ten times. As DNA, the CDR3 is TGTGCCAGCAGCCCCGGACAGGGGGACACCGGGGAGCTGTTTTTT. Amino acids: CASSPGQGDTGELFF. The rearrangement uses TRBV5-5 and TRBJ2-2; 10 nucleotides line up with TRBD1. Germline CDR1 reads SGHKS; CDR2 reads YYEKEE (reference sequence). This CDR3 comprises 15 residues. V lost 4 bases, J lost 3 bases, and 3 bases stayed unmatched. Drawing the rest from reference TRBV5-5 and TRBJ2-2, the complete variable domain is DAGVTQSPTHLIKTRGQQVTLRCSPISGHKSVSWYQQVLGQGPQFIFQYYEKEERGRGNFPDRFSARQFPNYSSELNVNALLLGDSALYLCASSPGQGDTGELFFGEGSRLTVL.

This clonotype is categorized as medium-sized (0.01 to 0.1%). This chain uses TRBV6-5 with TRBJ2-7, with unresolved D. The germline V gene has CDR1 MNHEY and CDR2 SVGAGI. Trimming stripped 0 bases from V and 1 base from J, with 7 bases between. This CDR3 is 14 amino acids long. CDR3 in amino acids: CASSYSIISYEQYF. CDR3 bases: TGTGCCAGCAGTTACTCGATCATTTCCTACGAGCAGTACTTC.

This clonotype showed up many times. This chain uses TRBV5-1 with TRBJ1-1; D unresolved. This CDR3 comprises 15 residues. The V and J ends lost 2 bases and 0 bases respectively, with 11 bases between them. Germline CDR1 reads SGHRS; CDR2 reads YFSETQ. The chain's CDR3 is CASSLRSGVNTEAFF. The CDR3 region has the DNA TGCGCCAGCAGCTTACGATCAGGCGTGAACACTGAAGCTTTCTTT.

This clonotype has at least ten counts. The gene calls are TRBV28 and TRBJ2-3, with 9 bases matching TRBD2. After removal of 5 bases from V and 7 bases from J, the junction contained 16 bases not matched to a gene. CDR3 length equals 17 residues. The germline gives CDR1 MDHEN, CDR2 SYDVKM. The CDR3 DNA reads TGTGCCAGCAGTCCCATCTTTGCCGGGACTAGCCGAAATACGCAGTATTTT. It translates to CASSPIFAGTSRNTQYF.

By proportion, this clonotype is medium-sized. The gene calls are TRBV27 and TRBJ1-3; D uncertain. CDR3 length equals 12 residues. V was trimmed by 8 bases and J by 4 bases, leaving 9 bases between them. Germline V CDR1 and CDR2: MNHEY, SMNVEV (reference sequence). The CDR3 region is CASADPGNTIYF. DNA for the CDR3: TGTGCCAGCGCGGACCCAGGAAACACCATATATTTT.

This clonotype was recorded a few times. This sequence joins TRBV5-1 and TRBJ2-3; no clear D. Germline assignment: CDR1 SGHRS and CDR2 YFSETQ. The CDR3 is made up of 15 amino acids. Trimming stripped 0 bases from V and 1 base from J, with 9 bases between. This chain's CDR3 is CASSLGGLRTDTQYF. In DNA form, the CDR3 reads TGCGCCAGCAGCTTGGGTGGGCTCCGCACAGATACGCAGTATTTT. Using reference TRBV5-1 and TRBJ2-3 for the parts outside the CDR3, the full variable domain is KAGVTQTPRYLIKTRGQQVTLSCSPISGHRSVSWYQQTPGQGLQFLFEYFSETQRNKGNFPGRFSGRQFSNSRSEMNVSTLELGDSALYLCASSLGGLRTDTQYFGPGTRLTVL.

This clonotype was recorded many times. The chain links TRBV7-2 to TRBJ2-1; TRBD2 aligns across 9 bases. Germline values: CDR1 SGHTA, CDR2 FQGNSA. The length of the CDR3 is 14 residues. Trimming cost V 6 bases and J 4 bases; bases outside gene matches: 4. The CDR3 reads CASRLAGLYNEQFF. The CDR3 coding sequence is TGTGCCAGCAGACTAGCGGGCCTGTACAATGAGCAGTTCTTC.

This clonotype was counted ten times or more. This rearrangement joins TRBV2 to TRBJ2-5; 7 bases fit TRBD2. This CDR3 has 12 residues. Germline loops: CDR1 SNHLY, CDR2 FYNNEI. Losses at the gene ends were 8 bases for V and 7 bases for J; bases not matched to a gene: 7. DNA for the CDR3: TGTGCCAGCGAAGCGGGGAGGTTGACCCAGTACTTC. Amino acid sequence: CASEAGRLTQYF. The full variable domain, in which reference TRBV2 and TRBJ2-5 provide the parts outside the CDR3, is EPEVTQTPSHQVTQMGQEVILRCVPISNHLYFYWYRQILGQKVEFLVSFYNNEISEKSEIFDDQFSVERPDGSNFTLKIRSTKLEDSAMYFCASEAGRLTQYFGPGTRLLVL.

Remarks on this clonotype: A much larger clone lies a single base off, so this may be a read error. The chain joins TRBV12-3 or TRBV12-4 to TRBJ2-2; D may match TRBD1 or TRBD2 (5 bases each). The length of the CDR3 is 14 residues. The CDR3 DNA is TGTGCCAGCAGTTTTGAGGGGAACACCGGGGTGCTGTTTTTT. Amino acid sequence: CASSFEGNTGVLFF.

This clonotype showed up many times. This sequence joins TRBV29-1 and TRBJ1-5; a possible D gene is TRBD1 (6 bases). CDR1 is SQVTM and CDR2 is ANQGSEA in the germline V gene. The CDR3 sequence is 12 residues long. The V gene lost 6 bases and the J gene lost 4 bases, with 10 bases spanning the gap. The CDR3 DNA reads TGCAGCGTACAACAGGGAAATCAGCCCCAGCATTTT. Translating gives CSVQQGNQPQHF.

This clonotype appeared many times. The chain recombines TRBV14 with TRBJ1-2; TRBD1 might be the D (6 bases). There are 15 residues in the CDR3. V lost 1 base and J 4 bases, leaving 13 bases between the germline ends. CDR1 is SGHDN and CDR2 is FVKESK in the germline V gene. Here the CDR3 reads CASSQASGEAYGYTF. The DNA for the CDR3 is TGTGCCAGCAGCCAAGCTTCAGGGGAGGCCTATGGCTACACCTTC. The full variable domain, its missing parts supplied by reference TRBV14 and TRBJ1-2, is EAGVTQFPSHSVIEKGQTVTLRCDPISGHDNLYWYRRVMGKEIKFLLHFVKESKQDESGMPNNRFLAERTGGTYSTLKVQPAELEDSGVYFCASSQASGEAYGYTFGSGTRLTVV.

This clonotype appeared many times. The chain couples TRBV29-1 to TRBJ2-7; TRBD1 matches 10 bases. Per the germline V gene, CDR1 is SQVTM and CDR2 is ANQGSEA. V dropped 8 bases and J dropped 5; count of bases not matched to a gene: 9. This CDR3 is built from 13 residues. The CDR3 bases are TGCAGCTCCGGGACAGGGGAGGACAACGAGCAGTACTTC. It translates to CSSGTGEDNEQYF.

This clonotype was seen at least ten times. The chain recombines TRBV6-6 with TRBJ2-7; tentatively, D is TRBD1 (5 bases). The CDR3 has 14 residues. CDR1 and CDR2 from the germline V gene are MNHNY and SVGAGI (reference sequence). Trimming left V 7 bases short and J 1 base short, with 14 bases between. CDR3 in amino acids: CASIKTTESYEQYF. The CDR3 DNA follows: TGTGCCAGCATTAAAACGACAGAATCCTACGAGCAGTACTTC.

This clonotype was seen ten or more times. This rearrangement joins TRBV6-4 to TRBJ2-1; TRBD2 matches 13 bases. CDR3 size: 17 residues. Germline loops: CDR1 MRHNA, CDR2 SNTAGT. The trim removed 8 bases at V and 1 base at J, leaving 8 bases unmatched. DNA for the CDR3: TGTGCCAGCCGATCCGGGACTAGCGGGGAATCCTACAATGAGCAGTTCTTC. This translates into CASRSGTSGESYNEQFF.